This T cell receptor beta chain was sequenced during a study of shared clonotypes between healthy human individuals. The V gene end was trimmed by 2 bases and the J gene end by 4 bases; junction bases not matched to a gene: 7. From germline, CDR1 is MGHDK and CDR2 SYGVNS. The CDR3 extends over 15 amino acids. Genomic DNA from each subset was divided evenly over several immunoSEQ plates. Replicate PCRs for sorted subsets used around 200 ng DNA; this equaled about 30,000 T cell genomes. Only in-frame clones appear in the TCRdb table, and some are missing; sequencing was by immunoSEQ multiplex PCR. The sample shows approximately 2.1 million clones, approximately 93% of them seen only once. There were only Caucasian adults among the donors, and all lived in Nashville, Tennessee. Partitioning of CD4+ cells yielded a CD45RA+ naive subset and a CD45RA-negative memory subset.

Sequenced sample: naive CD4+ T cells from PBMCs. Subset given: CD45RA+ positively selected. The clonotype was recovered from a man aged 18 to 35 in good health. Some clones in this sample may be carry-over from other donors' samples. The chain employs TRBV25-1 and TRBJ2-5; 7 nucleotides agree with TRBD1. The CDR3 protein is CASSEGQGVGETQYF. Here the CDR3 DNA reads TGTGCCAGCAGTGAAGGGCAGGGGGTGGGAGAGACCCAGTACTTC.